The subject of this entry is one T cell receptor (beta chain). Antigen: not known. The record originates from a study of CD8+CD57+ T cells in acquired aplastic anemia. Study-level points and caveats: Any difference that existed in CD8+ Simpson's diversity between patients and controls was not significant.

V lost 7 bases and J lost 2, with 9 bases in between. The CDR3 is made up of 13 amino acids. CDR1 and CDR2 from the germline V gene are SNHLY and FYNNEI. Using genomic DNA as the template, TCR beta VDJ and CDR3 profiling was carried out. MiXCR, run by TCRdb on the reads, gives a single entry per CDR3 protein. The sample has around 180,000 distinct CDR3 sequences, over 60% seen once. The chain recombines TRBV2 with TRBJ1-5; D unclear. The clonotype comes from a human donor with severe aplastic anemia or a healthy control (not recorded which). Sample: sorted CD4+, CD8+, or CD8+CD57+ T cells (not recorded which) from PBMCs. The CDR3 DNA reads TGTGCCAGCAAGGTTGAGGGCAATCAGCCCCAGCATTTT. Residues: CASKVEGNQPQHF.